This TCR beta chain was profiled in a study of T and B cells in COVID-19 patients. Each TRB amplification used roughly 250-550 ng of genomic DNA from blood. Multiplex PCR with BIOMED2 TRB-A/B primer pools amplified TRB rearrangements. Each CDR3 protein gets one entry after TCRdb re-called the multiplex PCR reads with MiXCR. The repertoire holds over 7,500 distinct CDR3 sequences, with 25% to 35% as singletons. This clonotype was detected a few times. Trimming stripped 6 bases from V and 1 base from J, with 19 bases between. CDR3 length: 18 amino acids. Germline V gene data show CDR1 as MNHEY and CDR2 as SVGAGI.

The TCR sequence derives from a human donor with active COVID-19. The sequenced sample was blood. This chain uses TRBV6-5 with TRBJ2-6; possibly TRBD1 for D (6 bases). The CDR3, as DNA: TGTGCCAGCAGGGGCTCCGGGGACAACCCTTCTGGGGCCAACGTCCTGACTTTC. Encoded protein: CASRGSGDNPSGANVLTF.